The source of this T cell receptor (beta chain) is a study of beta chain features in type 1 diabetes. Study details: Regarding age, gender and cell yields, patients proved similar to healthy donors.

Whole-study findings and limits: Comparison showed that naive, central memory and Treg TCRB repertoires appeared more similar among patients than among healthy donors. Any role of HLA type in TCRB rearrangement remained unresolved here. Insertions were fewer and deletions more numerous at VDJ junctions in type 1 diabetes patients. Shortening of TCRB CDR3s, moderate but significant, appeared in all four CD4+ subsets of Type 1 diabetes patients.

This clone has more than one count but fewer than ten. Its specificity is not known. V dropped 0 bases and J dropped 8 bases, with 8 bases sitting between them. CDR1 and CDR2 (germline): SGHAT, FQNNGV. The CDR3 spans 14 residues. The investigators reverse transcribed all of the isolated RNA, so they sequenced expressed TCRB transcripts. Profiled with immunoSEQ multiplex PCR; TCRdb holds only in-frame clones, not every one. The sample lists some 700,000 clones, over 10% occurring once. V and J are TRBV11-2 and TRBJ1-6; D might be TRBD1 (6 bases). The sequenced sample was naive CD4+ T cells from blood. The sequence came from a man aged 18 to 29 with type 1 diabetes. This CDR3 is CASSLEYRDSPLHF. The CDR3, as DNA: TGTGCCAGCAGCTTAGAATACAGGGATTCACCCCTCCACTTT.